This T cell receptor beta chain was retrieved from a study of regulatory T cells in long-lasting Graves disease. General observations from the study: Persistent disease samples used TRBV28, TRBJ1-2 and TRBJ2-5 preferentially.

Noted time point: newly diagnosed GD, antithyroid drugs for less than 3 months. Researchers made the TCR library from RNA that was extracted from PBMCs. Through Arm-PCR of CDR3 regions and iRepertoire HTBI primers, TCR beta libraries were built. MiXCR was run by TCRdb on the multiplex PCR reads, yielding one entry per CDR3 protein. The sample contains 360,000 or so distinct CDR3 sequences, roughly 17% of which appear only once. This clonotype was seen more than once but under ten times. Its cognate antigen is unknown. The CDR3 length is 16 residues. From germline, CDR1 is SGDLS and CDR2 YYNGEE. Unmatched junction bases numbered 9, after V lost 0 bases and J lost 8 bases. This same sample was also taken into another study, of T cells in Graves' hyperthyroidism and ophthalmopathy. That report adds: Clinical symptoms, serum thyroxine, TRAb, thyroid ultrasound and orbital computed tomography established diagnosis.

Material: peripheral blood mononuclear cells (PBMCs), obtained at new diagnosis, from a patient treated with antithyroid drugs. The receptor was derived from a woman aged 18-29 years with Graves disease. The chain joins TRBV9 to TRBJ1-2, with TRBD1 matching over 11 bases. The CDR3 region is CASSVEGGQGAEGYTF. CDR3 coding DNA: TGTGCCAGCAGCGTAGAAGGAGGACAGGGGGCTGAAGGCTACACCTTC. Looking up the rest from reference TRBV9 and TRBJ1-2 gives the full variable domain: DSGVTQTPKHLITATGQRVTLRCSPRSGDLSVYWYQQSLDQGLQFLIQYYNGEERAKGNILERFSAQQFPDLHSELNLSSLELGDSALYFCASSVEGGQGAEGYTFGSGTRLTVV.